This entry concerns a single T cell receptor beta chain. Its antigen is unknown. The record originates from a study of cytomegalovirus exposure and HLA in healthy donors. General study findings and limits: Reports credit the classifier with highly specific, highly sensitive diagnosis of cytomegalovirus status. In a later analysis, specific HLA alleles were associated with 15,000 to 20,000 TCR beta sequences at a 0.05 false discovery rate. Reported findings show TCR beta sequences accurately forecast HLA-A and HLA-B alleles in most subjects. A few chains tied to CMV proved CMV antigen-specific in vitro.

Amplification used 60 Vbeta primers and 13 Jbeta primers. TCRdb keeps only in-frame clones here, not all; method: immunoSEQ multiplex PCR. Among over 100,000 clones listed, 70% to 75% were seen once. This CDR3 has 14 amino acids. Trimming removed 6 bases from V and 0 bases from J; junction bases left unmatched: 1. Per germline, CDR1 MNHEY and CDR2 SVGAGI. Material: PBMCs. J is TRBJ2-7 and V is TRBV6-5; 11 bases fit TRBD2. The sequence came from a male donor in good health and CMV-seronegative. CDR3 sequence: CASRGTSGSYEQYF. Here the CDR3 DNA reads TGTGCCAGCAGGGGGACTAGCGGCTCCTACGAGCAGTACTTC.